The clone carrying this T cell receptor (beta chain) was detected only once. These data come from a study of control samples from healthy donors and cancer patients. Here immunoSEQ multiplex PCR was the method, and the copy in TCRdb shows in-frame clones only, minus some. Of roughly 76,000 clones in the sample, less than 95% were seen once. The sequenced sample consisted of blood. The receptor was isolated from a woman between 40 and 55 years old in good health.

Written as DNA, the CDR3 is TGCGCCAGCAGCTTGGTCGAGGGGGCGAGCTATGGCTACACCTTC. It is translated as CASSLVEGASYGYTF. This chain uses TRBV5-1 with TRBJ1-2; 7 bases fit TRBD1. This CDR3 region has 15 residues. Germline loops: CDR1 SGHRS, CDR2 YFSETQ. Trimming removed 0 bases from V and 4 bases from J; junction bases left unmatched: 6.